The count of the clone carrying this T cell receptor (beta chain) is one. Its matching antigen is unknown. A CD45RO/CCR7/CD25/CD127/CD95/CD27 panel sorted naive, central memory, regulatory and stem cell-like memory CD4+ cells. The record originates from a study of beta chain features in type 1 diabetes. Study overall: Healthy donors and patients had similar age, gender and cell yields. Researchers looked at roughly 100,000,000 sorted cells across all samples. Study-wide results and limits: Researchers report that Type 1 diabetes patients had moderately but significantly shorter TCRB CDR3s across all four CD4+ subsets.

Of the isolated RNA, all was reverse transcribed, and so the sequenced material was expressed TCRB transcripts. Only in-frame clones appear in the TCRdb table, and some are missing; sequencing was by immunoSEQ multiplex PCR. Of 350,000 to 400,000 clones detected, less than 15% appear once; the ten largest clones hold 0.019%. CDR3 length: 16 residues. Trimming removed 7 bases from V and 0 bases from J, with 19 bases in between. CDR1 GTSNPN and CDR2 SVGIG come from the germline V gene (reference sequence). This TCR derives from a woman younger than 30 in good health. The rearrangement joins TRBV30 to TRBJ2-1; D is ambiguous. Sequenced: naive CD4+ T cells from blood. The CDR3 nucleotides read TGTGCCTCGCAAGTAGACCGCCGGAGCTCCTACAATGAGCAGTTCTTC. Its protein product is CASQVDRRSSYNEQFF.